These 28 T cell receptor beta chains were all obtained from the same sample, sequenced in a study of identical twins. TCRdb fed the 5' RACE reads into MiXCR, producing one record per CDR3 protein. This table holds hundreds of thousands of distinct CDR3 sequences, around 8.3% found once. Another study also made use of these data, one on yellow fever vaccine responses in identical twins.

The source material was PBMCs. The receptor source for this set is a young woman in good health.

The CDR3 coding sequence is TGCAGTGCTAGAACCAGTGGGAGAGTAACCGGGGAGCTGTTTTTT. Its translation is CSARTSGRVTGELFF. The rearrangement joins TRBV20-1 to TRBJ2-2, with a possible D match to TRBD2 (5 bases). Germline V gene data show CDR1 as DFQATT and CDR2 as SNEGSKA (reference sequence). Trimming pared 2 bases from V and 5 bases from J, leaving 15 bases between. The CDR3 sequence is 15 residues long.

The V gene is TRBV28, the J gene TRBJ2-1; weak D call: TRBD2 (6 bases). Germline lookup yields CDR1 MDHEN and CDR2 SYDVKM. The CDR3 sequence is 13 residues long. Between the trimmed V and J ends, which lost 7 bases and 8 bases, there was a span of 15 bases. CDR3 sequence reads: CASNAGRTYEQFF. In DNA, the CDR3 is TGTGCCAGCAACGCGGGGAGAACTTATGAGCAGTTCTTC.

This clonotype was seen at least ten times. V usage is TRBV12-3 or TRBV12-4 and J usage is TRBJ1-5; unclear D gene. This CDR3 spans 15 amino acids. The V gene lost 5 bases and the J gene lost 2 bases, with 13 bases spanning the gap. This CDR3 is CASSARAGGNQPQHF. For the CDR3, the DNA is TGTGCCAGCAGTGCCCGGGCCGGGGGCAATCAGCCCCAGCATTTT.

The gene calls are TRBV4-3 and TRBJ2-7; a possible D gene is TRBD2 (5 bases). Germline lookup yields CDR1 LGHNA and CDR2 YSLEER. Trimming stripped 0 bases from V and 2 bases from J, with 20 bases between. The CDR3 is made up of 18 amino acids. CDR3 loop: CASSQDTLIGGPTYEQYF. DNA of the CDR3: TGCGCCAGCAGCCAAGATACCCTTATAGGCGGGCCGACCTACGAGCAGTACTTC.

This chain connects TRBV20-1 to TRBJ2-1; TRBD1 aligns across 7 bases. V dropped 6 bases and J dropped 1; count of bases not matched to a gene: 6. Germline CDR1 and CDR2: DFQATT and SNEGSKA (reference sequence). The CDR3 covers 14 residues. This CDR3 is CSASQGLSYNEQFF. The CDR3 DNA is TGCAGTGCCTCACAGGGGCTTTCCTACAATGAGCAGTTCTTC.

The chain has TRBV6-1 and TRBJ2-5; D gene ambiguous. The CDR3 covers 20 residues. Germline V gene lookup returns CDR1 MNHNS and CDR2 SASEGT. The germline V and J ends were trimmed by 0 bases and 2 bases, with 25 bases remaining between them. The CDR3 DNA reads as TGTGCCAGCAGTGAAGCCGGTTACTCCTGGACCCCCCGAGGACAAGAGACCCAGTACTTC. It specifies CASSEAGYSWTPRGQETQYF.

V and J are TRBV5-1 and TRBJ2-7; TRBD1 agrees at 7 bases. V lost 4 bases and J lost 2; bases outside the gene matches: 6. In germline, CDR1 is SGHRS, CDR2 YFSETQ. The CDR3 runs to 14 residues. In nucleotides, the CDR3 is TGCGCCAGCAGCCCCCGGGACAGCACCTACGAGCAGTACTTC. Its translation is CASSPRDSTYEQYF.

This clonotype was seen only a few times. V and J are TRBV20-1 and TRBJ1-2; 10 nucleotides line up with TRBD1. Germline trimming cut 6 bases from V and 4 bases from J; bases unmatched to any gene: 5. The germline gives CDR1 DFQATT, CDR2 SNEGSKA (reference sequence). There are 13 residues in the CDR3. CDR3 in DNA: TGCAGTGCCTTGGGACAGGGGAGCTATGGCTACACCTTC. Amino acid sequence: CSALGQGSYGYTF.

The CDR3 here is CASSSQGISLNYGYTF. DNA of the CDR3: TGCGCCAGCAGCTCCCAGGGGATCTCACTTAACTATGGCTACACCTTC. The gene calls are TRBV5-1 and TRBJ1-2, with D perhaps matching TRBD1 (6 bases). Germline V lookup: CDR1 SGHRS, CDR2 YFSETQ. V dropped 3 bases and J dropped 1 base, with 16 bases sitting between them. CDR3 length: 16 amino acids.

The gene calls are TRBV10-3 and TRBJ1-2; 7 bases map to TRBD1. The CDR3 has 14 amino acids. Germline-derived CDR1 and CDR2 are ENHRY and SYGVKD. Germline trimming cut 4 bases from V and 2 bases from J; bases unmatched to any gene: 4. Written as DNA, the CDR3 is TGTGCCATCAGTGGGACAGGAGAGAACTATGGCTACACCTTC. Translating gives CAISGTGENYGYTF.

This clonotype occurred a few times. This chain links TRBV6-2 or TRBV6-3 with TRBJ2-2; 8 bases are a match to TRBD1. Germline CDR1 reads MNHEY; CDR2 reads SVGEGT. With 7 bases clipped from V and 5 bases from J, the junction kept 9 bases outside the gene matches. The CDR3 extends over 15 amino acids. The DNA of the CDR3 is TGTGCCAGCACCACCGGGACAGGAGAGACCGGGGAGCTGTTTTTT. The encoded protein is CASTTGTGETGELFF.

The table lists this clonotype with a few counts. This chain connects TRBV15 to TRBJ2-3; TRBD1 might be the D (5 bases). The germline V gene has CDR1 LNHNV and CDR2 YYDKDF (reference sequence). CDR3 size: 12 residues. V was clipped by 5 bases and J by 3 bases, with 6 bases between them. CDR3 sequence: CATSPGTDTQYF. The CDR3 DNA reads as TGTGCCACCAGCCCAGGGACAGATACGCAGTATTTT.

This clonotype was seen more than once but under ten times. The genes are TRBV20-1 and TRBJ2-3, with TRBD2 matching over 10 bases. The CDR3 is made up of 15 amino acids. The V segment lost 3 bases and the J segment 3 bases; nucleotides outside the gene matches: 6. The V gene's germline CDR1 is DFQATT and CDR2 SNEGSKA (reference sequence). The CDR3 DNA reads TGCAGTGCTAGGGATACTAGCGGGGCGACAGATACGCAGTATTTT. Amino acids: CSARDTSGATDTQYF.

The chain joins TRBV2 to TRBJ2-1; D gene uncertain. The germline V gene encodes CDR1 SNHLY and CDR2 FYNNEI. CDR3 size: 13 residues. Trimming left V 0 bases short and J 6 bases short, with 6 bases between. As DNA, the CDR3 is TGTGCCAGCAGTGAAGCGCCATTCAATGAGCAGTTCTTC. Translating it yields CASSEAPFNEQFF.

There are a few counts of this clonotype. In nucleotides, the CDR3 is TGTGCCATCAGTGAGATCTGGCAGGGGGCGGCTGAAGGAGATACGCAGTATTTT. Translated: CAISEIWQGAAEGDTQYF. V gene TRBV10-3 combines with J gene TRBJ2-3; 8 bases are a match to TRBD1. Unmatched junction bases numbered 15, after V lost 2 bases and J lost 5 bases. The germline V gene encodes CDR1 ENHRY and CDR2 SYGVKD. The CDR3 spans 18 residues.

This clonotype was counted many times. The chain joins TRBV5-1 to TRBJ2-7; TRBD2 matches 16 bases. The germline gives CDR1 SGHRS, CDR2 YFSETQ. This CDR3 is 18 amino acids long. After removal of 4 bases from V and 3 bases from J, the junction contained 10 bases not matched to a gene. In nucleotides, the CDR3 is TGCGCCAGCAGCGCAGCTTCGGGACTAGCGGGAGGGATCTACGAGCAGTACTTC. The encoded protein is CASSAASGLAGGIYEQYF.

V is TRBV6-1 and J is TRBJ2-7, with D uncertain. Trimming took 1 base from V and 2 from J, leaving 3 bases between them. The CDR3 extends over 12 amino acids. Germline V gives CDR1 MNHNS, CDR2 SASEGT. The CDR3 spells CASSEVTYEQYF. The CDR3 nucleotides are TGTGCCAGCAGTGAAGTCACCTACGAGCAGTACTTC.

This clonotype has only a few counts. The V call is TRBV5-1, the J call TRBJ1-5; TRBD1 matches at 10 bases. The CDR3 totals 15 residues. V gave up 4 bases and J gave up 2 bases; unmatched junction bases: 3. Germline V gene lookup returns CDR1 SGHRS and CDR2 YFSETQ. The CDR3 sequence is CASSTGTGGNQPQHF. For the CDR3, the DNA is TGCGCCAGCAGCACCGGGACAGGGGGCAATCAGCCCCAGCATTTT.

This clonotype was detected a few times. V is TRBV20-1 and J is TRBJ2-6; unclear D gene. The CDR3 runs to 15 residues. The germline CDR1 and CDR2 sequences are DFQATT and SNEGSKA (reference sequence). V lost 7 bases, J lost 0 bases, and 13 bases lay in between. CDR3 bases: TGCAGTGGACGGCAGTCTTCCTCTGGGGCCAACGTCCTGACTTTC. Translated, it gives CSGRQSSSGANVLTF.

This clonotype was picked up many times. This chain joins TRBV24-1 and TRBJ2-3, with TRBD2 identical over 7 bases. V was pared by 6 bases and J by 2 bases, with 7 bases of the junction left unmatched. CDR1 KGHDR and CDR2 SFDVKD come from the germline V gene. The CDR3 totals 15 residues. CDR3 amino acids: CATSRPGLYTDTQYF. The DNA of the CDR3 is TGTGCCACCAGTAGACCGGGACTATACACAGATACGCAGTATTTT.

This sequence joins TRBV24-1 and TRBJ2-3; 9 nucleotides agree with TRBD1. There are 15 residues in the CDR3. V lost 7 bases to trimming and J lost 3 bases; unmatched junction nucleotides: 7. Looked up from germline, CDR1 is KGHDR and CDR2 is SFDVKD. CDR3 bases: TGTGCCACCAGCCCCACCGGGACAGGGACAGATACGCAGTATTTT. Translation: CATSPTGTGTDTQYF.

Many counts were recorded for this clonotype. The chain combines TRBV6-2 or TRBV6-3 with TRBJ2-7; 8 nucleotides align to TRBD1. This CDR3 region has 14 residues. V trimming: 5 bases; J trimming: 3 bases; junction bases outside the gene matches: 6. Germline V lookup: CDR1 MNHEY, CDR2 SVGEGT. CDR3 protein: CASSNQGQGYEQYF. The CDR3 region has the DNA TGTGCCAGCAGTAACCAAGGACAGGGCTACGAGCAGTACTTC.

The chain joins TRBV6-1 to TRBJ2-1, with 11 bases lining up with TRBD2. Germline V gene sequence: CDR1 MNHNS, CDR2 SASEGT. The CDR3 spans 17 residues. V lost 6 bases and J lost 2; bases outside the gene matches: 9. DNA of the CDR3: TGTGCCAGCAGCCGCGGTATAGCGGGAGGGACCTACAATGAGCAGTTCTTC. Encoded protein: CASSRGIAGGTYNEQFF.

The chain has TRBV5-1 and TRBJ2-2, with 9 nucleotides matching TRBD1. The CDR3 consists of 15 residues. Trimming removed 3 bases from V and 1 base from J; junction bases left unmatched: 1. CDR1 SGHRS and CDR2 YFSETQ come from the germline V gene. The CDR3 region has the DNA TGCGCCAGCAGCTGGACAGGGGAGAACACCGGGGAGCTGTTTTTT. Encoded protein: CASSWTGENTGELFF.

Concerning this clonotype itself: An end of the junction does not agree with germline; a read error may underlie this. This chain links TRBV27 with TRBJ2-1; 8 nucleotides match TRBD1. Germline lookup yields CDR1 MNHEY and CDR2 SMNVEV (reference sequence). The CDR3 is 16 amino acids. CDR3 sequence reads: CAGSTAETGAFNEQFF. The DNA of the CDR3 is TGTGCCGGCAGTACTGCTGAGACAGGGGCCTTCAATGAGCAGTTCTTC.

This clonotype was found many times. This is likely a read error, given that the CDR3 carries no conserved phenylalanine or tryptophan at its end. The DNA is omitted, as the CDR3 cannot be located on it reliably, and the CDR3 follows TCRdb's listing. The chain employs TRBV12-3 or TRBV12-4 and TRBJ1-1; the table calls TRBD1, which could not be checked here. Both ends counted, the CDR3 spans 14 residues. The CDR3 protein is CASSSGLGTGPMVP.

This clonotype was detected many times. The chain couples TRBV12-3 or TRBV12-4 to TRBJ2-4, with 9 bases that match TRBD1. J was trimmed by 8 bases and V by 6 bases; bases with no gene match: 5. The CDR3 covers 13 residues. Here the CDR3 DNA reads TGTGCCAGCAGCCCAAGACAGGGGGACATTCAGTACTTC. This gives the protein CASSPRQGDIQYF.

This clonotype has more than one count but fewer than ten. The chain is built from TRBV21-1 and TRBJ2-7; TRBD1, the D gene given by the table, was not confirmed from the DNA. TRBV21-1 counts as a pseudogene. CDR3 length equals 14 residues. CDR3 in amino acids: CASSKARQGVEQYF. DNA of the CDR3: TGTGCCAGCAGCAAAGCTCGACAGGGTGTCGAGCAGTACTTC.